This T cell receptor (beta chain) emerged from a study of T cell responses to AZD1222 COVID-19 vaccine. Study results and caveats: Spike was spanned by vaccine-associated CD4 TCRs, which were dominant at 160-218 and 743-854. The study identified only a handful of AZD1222 recipients as seropositive at baseline. A mostly white British donor set with more females was recruited, and clonal diversity was possibly underestimated.

As regards this clone: The antigen is undetermined.

The V and J ends lost 4 bases and 4 bases, in that order; junction bases with no gene match: 10. CDR3 length: 16 residues. The V gene's germline CDR1 is SGHRS and CDR2 YFSETQ. Profiling relied on immunoSEQ multiplex PCR, and the TCRdb table lists in-frame clones only, not all of them. The sample records 90,000 to 120,000 clones, 90% to 95% being singletons. This TCR was sampled from an adult in good health. The sample in question was peripheral blood, obtained on day 0 of AZD1222 vaccination. This chain uses TRBV5-1 with TRBJ2-1; 8 bases match TRBD1. CDR3 bases: TGCGCCAGCAGCCGCGCCGGGACAGGACTATACAATGAGCAGTTCTTC. Its protein product is CASSRAGTGLYNEQFF. Combining the CDR3 with reference TRBV5-1 and TRBJ2-1 gives the whole variable domain KAGVTQTPRYLIKTRGQQVTLSCSPISGHRSVSWYQQTPGQGLQFLFEYFSETQRNKGNFPGRFSGRQFSNSRSEMNVSTLELGDSALYLCASSRAGTGLYNEQFFGPGTRLTVL.